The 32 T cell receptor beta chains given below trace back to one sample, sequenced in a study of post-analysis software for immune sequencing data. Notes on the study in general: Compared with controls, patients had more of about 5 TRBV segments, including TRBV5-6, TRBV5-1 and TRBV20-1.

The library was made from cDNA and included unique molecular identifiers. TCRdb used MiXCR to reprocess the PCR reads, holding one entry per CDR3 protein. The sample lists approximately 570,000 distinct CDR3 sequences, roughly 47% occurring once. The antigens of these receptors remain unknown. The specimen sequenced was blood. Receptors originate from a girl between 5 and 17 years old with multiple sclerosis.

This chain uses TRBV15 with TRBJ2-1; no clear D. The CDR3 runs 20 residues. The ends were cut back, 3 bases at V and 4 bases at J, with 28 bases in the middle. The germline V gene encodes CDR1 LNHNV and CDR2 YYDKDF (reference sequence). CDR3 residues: CATSSRLAGSNPYRYNEQFF. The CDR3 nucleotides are TGTGCCACCAGCAGTCGCCTGGCTGGGTCGAACCCATACAGATACAATGAGCAGTTCTTC.

CDR3 loop: CASSLVPSQETQYF. The DNA of the CDR3 is TGTGCCAGCAGCTTAGTCCCTAGCCAAGAGACCCAGTACTTC. The chain joins TRBV7-2 to TRBJ2-5, with D uncertain. Germline values: CDR1 SGHTA, CDR2 FQGNSA. The CDR3 runs 14 residues. Trimming took off 1 base at V and 1 base at J, with 7 bases between the two ends.

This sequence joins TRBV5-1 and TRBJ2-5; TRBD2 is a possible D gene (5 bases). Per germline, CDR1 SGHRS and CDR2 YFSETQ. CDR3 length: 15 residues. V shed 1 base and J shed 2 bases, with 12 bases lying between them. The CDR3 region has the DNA TGCGCCAGCAGCTTGAACGGAGGAGAGCAAGAGACCCAGTACTTC. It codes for CASSLNGGEQETQYF.

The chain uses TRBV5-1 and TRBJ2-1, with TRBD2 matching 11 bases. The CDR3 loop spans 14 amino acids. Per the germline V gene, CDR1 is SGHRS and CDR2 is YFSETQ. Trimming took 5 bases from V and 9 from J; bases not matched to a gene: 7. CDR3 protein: CASRGTSGTGEQFF. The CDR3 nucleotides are TGCGCCAGCAGGGGGACTAGCGGTACCGGTGAGCAGTTCTTC.

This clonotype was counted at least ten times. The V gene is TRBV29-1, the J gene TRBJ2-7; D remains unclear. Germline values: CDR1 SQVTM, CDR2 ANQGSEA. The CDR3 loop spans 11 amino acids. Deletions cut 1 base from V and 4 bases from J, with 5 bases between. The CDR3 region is CSVEVAYEQYF. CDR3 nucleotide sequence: TGCAGCGTTGAAGTGGCATACGAGCAGTACTTC.

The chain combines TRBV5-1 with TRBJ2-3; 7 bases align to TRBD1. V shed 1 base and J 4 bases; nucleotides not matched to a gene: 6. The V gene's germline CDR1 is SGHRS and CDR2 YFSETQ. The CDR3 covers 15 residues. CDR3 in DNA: TGCGCCAGCAGCTTGAGGGGCCAGGGGGCAGATACGCAGTATTTT. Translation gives CASSLRGQGADTQYF.

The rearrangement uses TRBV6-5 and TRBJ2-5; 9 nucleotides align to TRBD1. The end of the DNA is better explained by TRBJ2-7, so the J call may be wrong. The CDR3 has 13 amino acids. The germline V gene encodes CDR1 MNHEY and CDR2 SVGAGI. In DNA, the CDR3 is TGTGCCAGCAGCGACAGGGGGAGGTACGAGCAGTACTTC. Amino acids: CASSDRGRYEQYF.

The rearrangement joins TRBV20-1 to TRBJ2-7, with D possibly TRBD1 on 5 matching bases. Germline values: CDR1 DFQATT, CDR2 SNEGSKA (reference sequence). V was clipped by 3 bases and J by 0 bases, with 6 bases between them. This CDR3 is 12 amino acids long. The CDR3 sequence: CSARDTSYEQYF. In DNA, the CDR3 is TGCAGTGCTAGGGACACCTCCTACGAGCAGTACTTC.

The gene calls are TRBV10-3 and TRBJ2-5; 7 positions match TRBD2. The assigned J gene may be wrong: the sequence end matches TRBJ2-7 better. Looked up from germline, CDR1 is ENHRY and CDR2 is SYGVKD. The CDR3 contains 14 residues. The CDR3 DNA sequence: TGTGCCATCAGTGAGTTGGGGGGGGTGAACGAGCAGTACTTC. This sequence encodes CAISELGGVNEQYF.

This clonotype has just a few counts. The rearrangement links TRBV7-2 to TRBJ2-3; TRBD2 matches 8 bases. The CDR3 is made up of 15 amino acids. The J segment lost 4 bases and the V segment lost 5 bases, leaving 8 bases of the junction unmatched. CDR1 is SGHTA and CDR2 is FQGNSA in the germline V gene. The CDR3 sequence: CASSPLAGMADTQYF. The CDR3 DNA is TGTGCCAGCAGCCCCTTAGCGGGGATGGCAGATACGCAGTATTTT.

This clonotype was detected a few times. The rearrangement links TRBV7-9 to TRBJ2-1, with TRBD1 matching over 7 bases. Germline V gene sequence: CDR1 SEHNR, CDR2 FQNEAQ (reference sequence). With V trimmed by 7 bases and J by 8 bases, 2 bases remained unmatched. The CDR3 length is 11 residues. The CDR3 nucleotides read TGTGCCAGCATCCAGGGGGATGAGCAGTTCTTC. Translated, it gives CASIQGDEQFF.

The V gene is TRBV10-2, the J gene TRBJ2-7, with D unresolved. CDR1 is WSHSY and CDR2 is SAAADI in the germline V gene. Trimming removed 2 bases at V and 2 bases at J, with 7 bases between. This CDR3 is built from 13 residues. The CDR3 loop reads CASSEGWTYEQYF. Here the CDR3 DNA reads TGCGCCAGCAGTGAGGGTTGGACCTACGAGCAGTACTTC.

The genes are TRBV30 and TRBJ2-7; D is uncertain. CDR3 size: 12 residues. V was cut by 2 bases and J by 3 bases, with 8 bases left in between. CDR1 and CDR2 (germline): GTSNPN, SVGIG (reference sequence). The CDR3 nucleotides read TGTGCCTGGAGTTTATTATACTACGAGCAGTACTTC. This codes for CAWSLLYYEQYF.

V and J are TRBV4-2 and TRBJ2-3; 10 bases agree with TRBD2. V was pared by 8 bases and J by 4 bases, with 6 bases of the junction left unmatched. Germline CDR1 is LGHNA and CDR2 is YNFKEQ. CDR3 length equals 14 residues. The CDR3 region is CASSQRGGPDTQYF. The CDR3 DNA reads TGTGCCAGCTCCCAGCGGGGGGGCCCAGATACGCAGTATTTT.

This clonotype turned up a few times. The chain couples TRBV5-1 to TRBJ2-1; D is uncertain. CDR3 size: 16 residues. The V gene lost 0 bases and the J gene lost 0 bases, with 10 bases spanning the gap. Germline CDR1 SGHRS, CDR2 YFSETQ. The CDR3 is CASSLADTPSYNEQFF. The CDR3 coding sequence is TGCGCCAGCAGCTTGGCCGACACCCCCTCCTACAATGAGCAGTTCTTC.

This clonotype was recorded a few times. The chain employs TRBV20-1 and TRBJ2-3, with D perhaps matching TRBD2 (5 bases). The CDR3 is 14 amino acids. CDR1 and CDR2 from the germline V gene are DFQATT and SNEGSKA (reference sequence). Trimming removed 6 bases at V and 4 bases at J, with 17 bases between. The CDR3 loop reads CSAQSSGGSDTQYF. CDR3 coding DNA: TGCAGTGCCCAGTCCAGCGGCGGTTCAGATACGCAGTATTTT.

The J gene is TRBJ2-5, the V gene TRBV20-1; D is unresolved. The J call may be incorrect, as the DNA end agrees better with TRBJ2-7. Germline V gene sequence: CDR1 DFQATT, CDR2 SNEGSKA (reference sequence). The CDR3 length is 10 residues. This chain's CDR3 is CSANMGEQYF. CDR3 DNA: TGCAGTGCCAATATGGGCGAGCAGTACTTC.

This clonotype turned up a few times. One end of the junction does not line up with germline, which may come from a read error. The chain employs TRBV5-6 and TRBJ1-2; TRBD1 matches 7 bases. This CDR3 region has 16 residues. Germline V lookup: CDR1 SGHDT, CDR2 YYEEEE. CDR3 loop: CAGSSLTGRLDYGYTF. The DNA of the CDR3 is TGTGCCGGCAGCTCCCTGACAGGGCGGTTAGACTATGGCTACACCTTC. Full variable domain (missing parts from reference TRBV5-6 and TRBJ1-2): DAGVTQSPTHLIKTRGQQVTLRCSPKSGHDTVSWYQQALGQGPQFIFQYYEEEERQRGNFPDRFSGHQFPNYSSELNVNALLLGDSALYLCAGSSLTGRLDYGYTFGSGTRLTVV.

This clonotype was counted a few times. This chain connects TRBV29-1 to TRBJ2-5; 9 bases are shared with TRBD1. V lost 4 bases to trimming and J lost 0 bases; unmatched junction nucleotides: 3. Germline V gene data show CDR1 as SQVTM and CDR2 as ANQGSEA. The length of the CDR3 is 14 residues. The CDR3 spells CSVVGTGYQETQYF. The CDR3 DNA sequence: TGCAGCGTTGTTGGGACAGGGTACCAAGAGACCCAGTACTTC. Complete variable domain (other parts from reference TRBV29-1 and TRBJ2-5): SAVISQKPSRDICQRGTSLTIQCQVDSQVTMMFWYRQQPGQSLTLIATANQGSEATYESGFVIDKFPISRPNLTFSTLTVSNMSPEDSSIYLCSVVGTGYQETQYFGPGTRLLVL.

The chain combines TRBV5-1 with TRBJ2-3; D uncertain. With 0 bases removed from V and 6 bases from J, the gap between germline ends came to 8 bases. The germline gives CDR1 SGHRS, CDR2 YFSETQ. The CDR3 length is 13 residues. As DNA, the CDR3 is TGCGCCAGCAGCTTGGAGGTTGTGGATACGCAGTATTTT. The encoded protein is CASSLEVVDTQYF.

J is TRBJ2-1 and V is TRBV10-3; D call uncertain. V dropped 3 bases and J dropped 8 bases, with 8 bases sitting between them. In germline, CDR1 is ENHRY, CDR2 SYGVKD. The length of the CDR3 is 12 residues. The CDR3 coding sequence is TGTGCCATCAGTGAAAGGACCTATGAGCAGTTCTTC. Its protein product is CAISERTYEQFF.

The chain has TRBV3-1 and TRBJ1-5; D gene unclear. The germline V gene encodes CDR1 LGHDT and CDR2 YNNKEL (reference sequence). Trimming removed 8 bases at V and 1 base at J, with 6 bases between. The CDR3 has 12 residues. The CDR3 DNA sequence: TGTGCCAGCTCTAAGAGCAATCAGCCCCAGCATTTT. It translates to CASSKSNQPQHF.

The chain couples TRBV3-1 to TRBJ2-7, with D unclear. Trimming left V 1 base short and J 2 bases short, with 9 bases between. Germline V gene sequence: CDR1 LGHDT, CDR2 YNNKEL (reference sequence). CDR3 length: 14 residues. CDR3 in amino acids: CASSQGAGTYEQYF. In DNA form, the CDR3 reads TGTGCCAGCAGCCAAGGTGCAGGAACCTACGAGCAGTACTTC.

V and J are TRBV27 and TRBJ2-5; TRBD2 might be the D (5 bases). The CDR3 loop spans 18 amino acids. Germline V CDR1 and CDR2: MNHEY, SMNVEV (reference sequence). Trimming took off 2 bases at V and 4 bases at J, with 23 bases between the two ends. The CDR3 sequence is CASSLRARGWRERETQYF. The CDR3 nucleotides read TGTGCCAGCAGTTTAAGGGCCCGAGGGTGGCGCGAACGAGAGACCCAGTACTTC.

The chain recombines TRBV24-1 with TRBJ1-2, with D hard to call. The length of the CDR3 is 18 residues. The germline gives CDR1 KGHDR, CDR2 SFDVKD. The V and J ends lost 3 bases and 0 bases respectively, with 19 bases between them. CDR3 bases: TGTGCCACCAGTGATGATATAACAGCCGATCCAGCTAACTATGGCTACACCTTC. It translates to CATSDDITADPANYGYTF.

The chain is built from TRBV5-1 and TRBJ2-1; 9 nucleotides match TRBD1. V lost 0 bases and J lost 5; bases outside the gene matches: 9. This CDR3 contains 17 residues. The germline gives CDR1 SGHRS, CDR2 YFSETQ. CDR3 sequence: CASSLEPPGQGHNEQFF. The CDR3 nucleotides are TGCGCCAGCAGCTTGGAACCCCCGGGACAGGGTCACAATGAGCAGTTCTTC.

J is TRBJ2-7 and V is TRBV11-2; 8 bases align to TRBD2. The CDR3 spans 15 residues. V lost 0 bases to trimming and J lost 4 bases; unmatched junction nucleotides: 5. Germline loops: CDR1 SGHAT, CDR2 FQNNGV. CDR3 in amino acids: CASSLESGSLYEQYF. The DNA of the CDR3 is TGTGCCAGCAGCTTAGAAAGCGGGAGTTTATACGAGCAGTACTTC. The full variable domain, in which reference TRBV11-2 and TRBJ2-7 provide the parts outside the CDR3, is EAGVAQSPRYKIIEKRQSVAFWCNPISGHATLYWYQQILGQGPKLLIQFQNNGVVDDSQLPKDRFSAERLKGVDSTLKIQPAKLEDSAVYLCASSLESGSLYEQYFGPGTRLTVT.

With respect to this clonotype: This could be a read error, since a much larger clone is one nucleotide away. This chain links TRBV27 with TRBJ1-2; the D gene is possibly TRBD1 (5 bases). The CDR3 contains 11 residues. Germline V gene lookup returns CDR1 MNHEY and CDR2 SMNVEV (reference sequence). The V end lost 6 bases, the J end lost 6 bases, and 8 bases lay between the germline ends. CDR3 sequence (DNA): TGTGCCAGCAGCCCAGGGAATGGCTACACCTTC. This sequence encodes CASSPGNGYTF.

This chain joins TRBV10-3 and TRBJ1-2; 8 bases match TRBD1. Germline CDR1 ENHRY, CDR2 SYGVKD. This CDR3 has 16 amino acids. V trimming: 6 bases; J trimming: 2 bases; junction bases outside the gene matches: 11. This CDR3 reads CAISMPTRGRNYGYTF. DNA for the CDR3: TGTGCCATCAGCATGCCAACCAGGGGGCGAAACTATGGCTACACCTTC.

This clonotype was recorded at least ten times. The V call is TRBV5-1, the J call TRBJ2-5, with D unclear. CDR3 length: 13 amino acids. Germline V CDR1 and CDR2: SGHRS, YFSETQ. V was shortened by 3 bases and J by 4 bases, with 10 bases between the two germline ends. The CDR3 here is CASSSFLGETQYF. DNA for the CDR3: TGCGCCAGCAGCTCGTTTTTAGGAGAGACCCAGTACTTC.

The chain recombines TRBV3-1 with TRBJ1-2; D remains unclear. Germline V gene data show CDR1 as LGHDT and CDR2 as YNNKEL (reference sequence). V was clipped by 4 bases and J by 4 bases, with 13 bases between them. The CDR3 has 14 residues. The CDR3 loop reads CASSPMGAAYGYTF. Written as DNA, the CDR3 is TGTGCCAGCAGCCCCATGGGTGCCGCCTATGGCTACACCTTC.

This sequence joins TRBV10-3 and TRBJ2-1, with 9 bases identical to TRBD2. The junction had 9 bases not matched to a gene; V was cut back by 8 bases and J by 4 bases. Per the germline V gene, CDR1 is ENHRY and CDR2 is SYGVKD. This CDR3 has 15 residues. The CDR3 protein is CAIAGGRRSYNEQFF. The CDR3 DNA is TGTGCCATCGCGGGGGGGCGTCGGAGTTACAATGAGCAGTTCTTC.